This T cell receptor beta chain comes out of a study of blood T cell repertoires in COVID-19. Background on the study: Spain, Italy and the United States supplied samples that represented acute and convalescent COVID-19. PBMCs, B-cell-depleted T cells, or T cells provided the cDNA or gDNA that made up the material.

This CDR3 spans 17 amino acids. Germline CDR1 SGDLS, CDR2 YYNGEE. With V trimmed by 3 bases and J by 0 bases, 8 bases remained unmatched. Method: immunoSEQ multiplex PCR; TCRdb's copy keeps in-frame clones and lacks some. The table has some 260,000 clones, about 86% seen once. This receptor was identified in a man younger than 45 with acute COVID-19. V usage is TRBV9 and J usage is TRBJ2-1; 8 bases map to TRBD1. The source material was PBMCs or T cells enriched from blood (not recorded which). CDR3 nucleotide sequence: TGTGCCAGCAGCGGACACCAGGGGGCGAGCTCCTACAATGAGCAGTTCTTC. Translation gives CASSGHQGASSYNEQFF.